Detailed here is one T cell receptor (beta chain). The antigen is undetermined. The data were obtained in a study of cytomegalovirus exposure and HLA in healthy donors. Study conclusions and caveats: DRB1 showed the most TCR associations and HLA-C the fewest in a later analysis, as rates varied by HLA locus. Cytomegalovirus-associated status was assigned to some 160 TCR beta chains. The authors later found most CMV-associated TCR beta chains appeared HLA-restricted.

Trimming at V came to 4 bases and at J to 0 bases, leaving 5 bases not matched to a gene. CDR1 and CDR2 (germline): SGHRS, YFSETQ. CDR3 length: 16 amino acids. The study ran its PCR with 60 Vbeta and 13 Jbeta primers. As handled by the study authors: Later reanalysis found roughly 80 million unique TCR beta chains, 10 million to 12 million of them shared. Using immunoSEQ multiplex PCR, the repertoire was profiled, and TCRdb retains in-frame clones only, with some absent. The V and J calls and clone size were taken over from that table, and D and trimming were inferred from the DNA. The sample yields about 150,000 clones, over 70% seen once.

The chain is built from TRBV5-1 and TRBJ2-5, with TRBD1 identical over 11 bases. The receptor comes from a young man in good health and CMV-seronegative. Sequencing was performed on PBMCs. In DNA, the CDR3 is TGCGCCAGCAGCAGCGGGACAGGGGGTTACCAAGAGACCCAGTACTTC. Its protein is CASSSGTGGYQETQYF.